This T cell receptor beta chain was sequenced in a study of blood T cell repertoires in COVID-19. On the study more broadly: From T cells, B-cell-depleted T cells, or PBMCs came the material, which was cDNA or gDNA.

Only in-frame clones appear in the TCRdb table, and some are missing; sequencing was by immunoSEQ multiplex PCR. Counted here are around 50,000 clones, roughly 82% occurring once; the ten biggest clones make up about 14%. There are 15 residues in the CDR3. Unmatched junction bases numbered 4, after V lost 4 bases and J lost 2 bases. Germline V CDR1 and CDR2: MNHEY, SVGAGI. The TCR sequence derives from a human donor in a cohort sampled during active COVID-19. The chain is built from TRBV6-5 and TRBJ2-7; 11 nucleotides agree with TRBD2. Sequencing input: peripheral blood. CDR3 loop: CASSWGLAEPYEQYF. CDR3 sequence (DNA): TGTGCCAGCAGTTGGGGACTAGCGGAGCCCTACGAGCAGTACTTC.